This is a list of T cell receptor beta chains from one sample in a study of T cell responses to AZD1222 COVID-19 vaccine. Method: immunoSEQ multiplex PCR; TCRdb's copy keeps in-frame clones and lacks some. The repertoire consists of about 69,000 clones, with approximately 82% occurring once and the leading ten covering around a quarter. This sample comprised peripheral blood, obtained 28 days after the second AZD1222 dose. The source of these receptors is an adult who received the AZD1222 COVID-19 vaccine. CDR3s include the opening cysteine and the closing phenylalanine or tryptophan. D genes are given only for firm matches. Expanded clones are given a class, and other clones once, few, many or no size at all.

V gene,J gene,D gene,clone size,CDR3 DNA,CDR3 protein
TRBV7-9,TRBJ2-7,TRBD2,-,TGTGCCAGCCTGCCCGCGGGGGTCACCTACGAGCAGTACTTC,CASLPAGVTYEQYF
TRBV12-5,TRBJ2-3,TRBD2,-,TGTGCTAGTGGCCGCGGGACTAGCGGCACAGATACGCAGTATTTT,CASGRGTSGTDTQYF
TRBV6-5,TRBJ1-5,TRBD1,-,TGTGCCAGCAGTTACCGACAGGGGTCCCAGCCCCAGCATTTT,CASSYRQGSQPQHF
TRBV11-3,TRBJ2-3,TRBD2,-,TGTGCCAGCATCAAGGGCGGGGGTGAGACAGATACGCAGTATTTT,CASIKGGGETDTQYF
TRBV14,TRBJ2-6,-,-,TGTGCCAGCAGCCAAGAAAGGGGGGCCAACGTCCTGACTTTC,CASSQERGANVLTF
TRBV3-1/TRBV3-2,TRBJ2-3,TRBD2,-,TGTGCCAGCAGCCAACCGGGGGGGCAATCGGATACGCAGTATTTT,CASSQPGGQSDTQYF
TRBV19,TRBJ2-6,-,few,TGTGCCAGTAGTATAGTAGCTGCTGGGGCCAACGTCCTGACTTTC,CASSIVAAGANVLTF
TRBV6-5,TRBJ1-1,TRBD1,-,TGTGCCAGCAGGTTGGCAGGGGGAACTGAAGCTTTCTTT,CASRLAGGTEAFF
TRBV28,TRBJ1-1,TRBD1,-,TGTGCCAGCAGTTCCTCCGGACAGGCGGACACTGAAGCTTTCTTT,CASSSSGQADTEAFF
TRBV7-9,TRBJ1-2,-,-,TGTGCCAGCAGCCCTAGGGGGGGCGCGACAGATGGCTACACCTTC,CASSPRGGATDGYTF
TRBV19,TRBJ2-1,TRBD2,-,TGTGCCACCAATCTCGGGACTAGCGGGACGAATGAGCAGTTCTTC,CATNLGTSGTNEQFF
TRBV3-1/TRBV3-2,TRBJ2-7,-,-,TGTGCCAGCAGCCCGGGGTCTTACGAGCAGTACTTC,CASSPGSYEQYF
TRBV19,TRBJ2-5,-,-,TGTGCCACTGCACAGGGGGGGAAGGAGACCCAGTACTTC,CATAQGGKETQYF
TRBV27,TRBJ2-2,-,-,TGTGCCAGCAGTTCTTTCAGCACCGGGGAGCTGTTTTTT,CASSSFSTGELFF
TRBV6-5,TRBJ2-7,-,-,TGTGCCAGCAGTTACTCGACGGGGGATACCTACGAGCAGTACTTC,CASSYSTGDTYEQYF
TRBV18,TRBJ2-1,TRBD1,-,TGTGCCAGCTCACCACAGGGGGCGCCCGGGAATGAGCAGTTCTTC,CASSPQGAPGNEQFF
TRBV4-2,TRBJ2-3,-,-,TGTGCCAGCAGCCAAGAGGGCGGGACGGCAGATACGCAGTATTTT,CASSQEGGTADTQYF
TRBV6-2/TRBV6-3,TRBJ1-1,-,once,TGTGCCAGCAGTTACCCCTACGAAGCTTTCTTT,CASSYPYEAFF
TRBV7-3,TRBJ1-2,-,-,TGTGCCAGCAGCTTGGACGGAAACTATGGCTACACCTTC,CASSLDGNYGYTF
TRBV6-6,TRBJ1-2,TRBD1,-,TGTGCCAGCAGGCCTCCGGGACAGGGGGCTTGGGGCTACACCTTC,CASRPPGQGAWGYTF
TRBV5-6,TRBJ2-7,-,-,TGTGCCAGCAGCTCCCGTGCGGAAAACTCCTACGAGCAGTACTTC,CASSSRAENSYEQYF
TRBV7-2,TRBJ2-7,TRBD2,-,TGTGCCAGCAGCCGGACTAGCGGTTCGTCCTACGAGCAGTACTTC,CASSRTSGSSYEQYF
TRBV12-3/TRBV12-4,TRBJ1-2,-,-,TGTGCCAGCAAAACAGGTGGGGTTCCTGGCTACACCTTC,CASKTGGVPGYTF
TRBV5-1,TRBJ1-1,-,-,TGCGCCAGCAGCCAGACAGGCAGAACAGATGAAGCTTTCTTT,CASSQTGRTDEAFF
TRBV11-2,TRBJ2-4,-,-,TGTGCCAGCAGTCTAGGGCGGGATTTGTCCAAAAACATTCAGTACTTC,CASSLGRDLSKNIQYF
TRBV5-4,TRBJ2-7,TRBD1,-,TGTGCCAGCAGCCTGGACAGGGCTACCTCCTACGAGCAGTACTTC,CASSLDRATSYEQYF
TRBV29-1,TRBJ1-2,-,-,TGCAGCGTAGATCCCGCCGGGACAAACTATGGCTACACCTTC,CSVDPAGTNYGYTF
TRBV27,TRBJ1-1,-,few,TGTGCCAGCAGTATACTGCCGGACAGCTCTGAAGCTTTCTTT,CASSILPDSSEAFF